Described below is a single TCR beta chain sequence and its context. Its specificity is unknown. This record belongs to a study of T cells after yellow fever vaccination. Looking at the study overall: SMART-Seq v4 Ultra Low Input served to prepare low-cell-number fractions.

The study's findings and limits: Only a small proportion of the clonotypes turned up in both the CD4 and the CD8 compartments, likely arising from convergent recombination. It was the secondary response that reached its peak faster, day 5 versus 15, but it was weaker.

Trimming removed 8 bases at V and 5 bases at J, with 12 bases between. This CDR3 spans 13 amino acids. Germline loops: CDR1 ENHRY, CDR2 SYGVKD. Making TCR cDNA involved 5'RACE template switching, which added UMIs and a universal primer site. One entry per CDR3 protein results from TCRdb running MiXCR on the 5' RACE reads. The table records more than 350,000 distinct CDR3 sequences, approximately 10% of them present only once. This TCR came from a man aged 18 to 35 who received the YFV17D yellow fever vaccine. The J gene is TRBJ1-4, the V gene TRBV10-3; D possibly corresponds to TRBD1 (5 bases). Specimen: PBMCs, collected on the day of the first yellow fever vaccination. Here the CDR3 DNA reads TGTGCCATCGGAGGGGCGGGAAATGAAAAACTGTTTTTT. Translated, it gives CAIGGAGNEKLFF.